This TCR beta chain comes out of a study of identical twins. The CDR3 is made up of 13 amino acids. Trimming cost V 9 bases and J 1 base, with 11 bases left between them. The germline V gene has CDR1 KGHDR and CDR2 SFDVKD. TCRdb re-analysed the 5' RACE reads in MiXCR, keeping a single row per CDR3 protein. The table includes 1.5 million to 2 million distinct CDR3 sequences, 32% detected once. This TCR was recovered from a newborn girl in good health. Sequencing input: cord blood. V gene TRBV24-1 combines with J gene TRBJ1-1; no firm D call. This chain's CDR3 is CATGTGGNTEAFF. In DNA form, the CDR3 reads TGTGCCACCGGTACTGGAGGGAACACTGAAGCTTTCTTT.